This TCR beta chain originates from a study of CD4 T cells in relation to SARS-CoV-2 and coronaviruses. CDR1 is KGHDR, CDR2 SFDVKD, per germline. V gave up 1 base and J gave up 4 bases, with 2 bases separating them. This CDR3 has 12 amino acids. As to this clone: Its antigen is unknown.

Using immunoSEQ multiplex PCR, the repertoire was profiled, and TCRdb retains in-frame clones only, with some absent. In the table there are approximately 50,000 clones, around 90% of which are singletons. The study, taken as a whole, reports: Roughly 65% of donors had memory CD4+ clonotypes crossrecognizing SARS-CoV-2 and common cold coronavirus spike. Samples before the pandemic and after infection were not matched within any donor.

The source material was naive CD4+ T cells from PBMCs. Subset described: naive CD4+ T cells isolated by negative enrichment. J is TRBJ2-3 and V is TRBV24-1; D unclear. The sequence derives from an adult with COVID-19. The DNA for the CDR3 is TGTGCCACCAGTGATTTTGCAGATACGCAGTATTTT. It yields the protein CATSDFADTQYF.